This paragraph reports one T cell receptor beta chain. These data come from a study of blood T cell repertoires in COVID-19. This CDR3 spans 17 amino acids. The J segment lost 4 bases and the V segment lost 0 bases, leaving 6 bases of the junction unmatched. TCRdb's table, derived via immunoSEQ multiplex PCR, lists solely in-frame clones and lacks some. Of about 71,000 clones listed, around 90% are singletons. Sequencing was carried out using peripheral blood. The chain combines TRBV6-7 with TRBJ2-3; 11 bases align to TRBD2. TRBV6-7 is flagged as an ORF with uncertain function. The source of this sequence is a woman of 80 years or more with acute or convalescent COVID-19. The DNA of the CDR3 is TGTGCCAGCAGTTACTCGGCTAGCGGGGGGTACTCAGATACGCAGTATTTT. The encoded protein is CASSYSASGGYSDTQYF.